This T cell receptor (beta chain) appears in the sequencing data of a study of CD8 T cells in Susac syndrome. Study summary: Sequenced Susac syndrome patients included five or six with clinically active disease and under 10 in remission. Overall study results and limits: There were some 16 Susac-specific public clones in total CD8+ repertoires and a few in CD8+ TEMRA repertoires.

Random hexamers were used to reverse transcribe the RNA input (roughly 0.5 to 1 ug). Amplification of TCR beta CDR3 spanned 54 Vbeta and 13 Jbeta via immunoSEQ multiplex PCR. TCRdb reprocessed the immunoSEQ multiplex PCR reads via MiXCR and lists one record per CDR3 protein. Here the sample spans roughly 80,000 distinct CDR3 sequences, approximately 93% being singletons. With respect to this clonotype: Its target is unknown.

CDR1 SGHVS and CDR2 FNYEAQ come from the germline V gene. CDR3 length: 13 amino acids. V was clipped by 5 bases and J by 5 bases; unmatched bases: 5. The specimen was CD8+ T cells from PBMCs. This chain uses TRBV7-6 with TRBJ2-7; 8 bases fit TRBD1. This sequence was found in a human donor with Susac syndrome. The CDR3 DNA is TGTGCCAGCAGCCGGACAGGGTTGAACGAGCAGTACTTC. The encoded protein is CASSRTGLNEQYF.